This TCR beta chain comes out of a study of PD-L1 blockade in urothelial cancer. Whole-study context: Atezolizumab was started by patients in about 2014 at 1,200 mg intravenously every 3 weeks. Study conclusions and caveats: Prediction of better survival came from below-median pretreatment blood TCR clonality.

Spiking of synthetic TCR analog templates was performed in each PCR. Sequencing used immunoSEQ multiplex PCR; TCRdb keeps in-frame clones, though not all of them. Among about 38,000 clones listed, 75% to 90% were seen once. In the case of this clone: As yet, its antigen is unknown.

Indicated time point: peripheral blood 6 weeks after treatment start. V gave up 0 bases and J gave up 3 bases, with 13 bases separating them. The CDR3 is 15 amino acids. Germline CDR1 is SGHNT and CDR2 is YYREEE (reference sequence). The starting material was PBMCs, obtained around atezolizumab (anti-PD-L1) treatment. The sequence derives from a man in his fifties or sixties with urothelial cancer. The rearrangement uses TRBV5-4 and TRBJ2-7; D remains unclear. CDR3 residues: CASSLEVSSSYEQYF. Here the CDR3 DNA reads TGTGCCAGCAGCTTGGAGGTTAGCAGTAGCTACGAGCAGTACTTC.